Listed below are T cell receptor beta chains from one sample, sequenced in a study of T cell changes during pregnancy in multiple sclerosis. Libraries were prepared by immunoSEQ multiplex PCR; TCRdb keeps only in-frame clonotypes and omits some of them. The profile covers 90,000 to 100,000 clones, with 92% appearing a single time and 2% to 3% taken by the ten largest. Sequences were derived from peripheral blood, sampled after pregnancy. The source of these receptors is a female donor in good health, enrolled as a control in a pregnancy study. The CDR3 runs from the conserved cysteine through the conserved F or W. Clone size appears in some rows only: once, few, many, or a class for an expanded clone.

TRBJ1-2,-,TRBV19,CATLTRRGDYGYTF
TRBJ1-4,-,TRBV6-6,CASSYREGREKLFF
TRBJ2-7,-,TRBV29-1,CSVEAGGYEQYF
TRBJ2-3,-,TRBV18,CASSPTSGGPTDTQYF
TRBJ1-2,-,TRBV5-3,CARRPLFYGYTF
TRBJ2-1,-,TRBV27,CASSPRGGENNEQFF
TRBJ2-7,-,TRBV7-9,CASSFPGSGDSYEQYF
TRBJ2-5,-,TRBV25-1,CASSEFSGSGETQYF
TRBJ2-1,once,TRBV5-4,CASSRELAGSGEQFF
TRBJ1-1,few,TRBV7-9,CASIKSGNTEAFF
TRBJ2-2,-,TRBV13,CASSPGRGLAGANTGELFF